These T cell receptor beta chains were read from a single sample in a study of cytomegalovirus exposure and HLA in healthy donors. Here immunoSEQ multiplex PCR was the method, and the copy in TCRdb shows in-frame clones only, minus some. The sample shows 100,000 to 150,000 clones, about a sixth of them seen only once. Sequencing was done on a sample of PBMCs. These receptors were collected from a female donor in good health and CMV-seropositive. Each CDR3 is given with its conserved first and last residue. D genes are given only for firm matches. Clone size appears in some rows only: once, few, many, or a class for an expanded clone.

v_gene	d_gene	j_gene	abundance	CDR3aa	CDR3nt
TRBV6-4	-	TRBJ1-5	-	CASTPWTVNQPQHF	TGTGCCAGCACGCCATGGACAGTCAATCAGCCCCAGCATTTT
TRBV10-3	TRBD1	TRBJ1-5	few	CAISETLDRVRQPQHF	TGTGCCATCAGTGAGACCCTGGACAGGGTTCGGCAGCCCCAGCATTTT
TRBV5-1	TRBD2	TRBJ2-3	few	CASAGRARTDTQYF	TGCGCCAGCGCCGGGAGGGCCAGGACAGATACGCAGTATTTT
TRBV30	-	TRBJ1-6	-	CAWSVRRDNSPLHF	TGTGCCTGGAGTGTACGCAGGGATAATTCACCCCTCCACTTT
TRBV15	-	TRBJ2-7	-	CATSPRASYEQYF	TGTGCCACCAGCCCCAGGGCGTCCTACGAGCAGTACTTC
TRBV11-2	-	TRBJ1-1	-	CASSFPAREAFF	TGTGCCAGCAGCTTCCCCGCTAGAGAAGCTTTCTTT
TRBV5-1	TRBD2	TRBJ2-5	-	CASSLAPRGGQETQYF	TGCGCCAGCAGCTTGGCCCCGCGGGGGGGACAAGAGACCCAGTACTTC
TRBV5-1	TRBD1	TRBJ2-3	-	CASSLEGQGTDTQYF	TGCGCCAGCAGCTTGGAGGGACAGGGGACAGATACGCAGTATTTT
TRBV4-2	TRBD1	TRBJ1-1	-	CASSRETGASTEAFF	TGTGCCAGCAGCCGAGAGACAGGGGCGTCGACTGAAGCTTTCTTT
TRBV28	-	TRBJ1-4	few	CASSRDSPLNEKLFF	TGTGCCAGCAGTCGTGACAGTCCCCTTAATGAAAAACTGTTTTTT
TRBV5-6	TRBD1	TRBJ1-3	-	CASSAGTGAGNTIYF	TGTGCCAGCAGCGCCGGGACAGGGGCTGGAAACACCATATATTTT
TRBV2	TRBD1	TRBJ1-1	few	CASSTGAGTEAFF	TGTGCCAGTTCGACAGGGGCCGGGACTGAAGCTTTCTTT
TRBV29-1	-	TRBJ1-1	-	CSVERNQNTEAFF	TGCAGCGTTGAGCGGAACCAGAACACTGAAGCTTTCTTT
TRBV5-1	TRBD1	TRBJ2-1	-	CASSGLGQAVDNEQFF	TGCGCCAGCAGCGGATTGGGACAGGCAGTCGACAATGAGCAGTTCTTC
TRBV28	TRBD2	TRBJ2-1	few	CASSLTGTIVYNEQFF	TGTGCCAGCAGTTTGACCGGGACTATAGTATACAATGAGCAGTTCTTC
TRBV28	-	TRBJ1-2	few	CASTPRWGGSGYTF	TGTGCCAGCACCCCCCGTTGGGGCGGTTCGGGCTACACCTTC
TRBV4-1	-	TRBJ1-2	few	CASSQDPGHGYTF	TGCGCCAGCAGCCAAGACCCAGGGCATGGCTACACCTTC
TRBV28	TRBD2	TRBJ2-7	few	CASNPAGDWTYEQYF	TGTGCCAGCAATCCTGCGGGGGACTGGACCTACGAGCAGTACTTC
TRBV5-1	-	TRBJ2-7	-	CASSLTPGSSYEQYF	TGCGCCAGCAGCCTCACCCCGGGTAGCTCCTACGAGCAGTACTTC
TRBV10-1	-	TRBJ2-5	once	CASSETQGRTQYF	TGCGCCAGCAGTGAGACACAGGGCCGGACCCAGTACTTC
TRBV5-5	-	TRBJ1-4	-	CASSQQGTLATNEKLFF	TGTGCCAGCAGTCAACAGGGCACACTTGCAACTAATGAAAAACTGTTTTTT
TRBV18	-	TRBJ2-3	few	CASSPQGPGTDTQYF	TGTGCCAGCTCACCCCAGGGTCCTGGCACAGATACGCAGTATTTT
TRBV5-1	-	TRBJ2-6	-	CASSLGQGSGANVLTF	TGCGCCAGCAGCTTGGGGCAGGGGAGTGGGGCCAACGTCCTGACTTTC
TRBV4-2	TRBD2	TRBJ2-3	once	CASSGGRAGTDTQYF	TGTGCCAGCAGTGGAGGGAGGGCCGGTACAGATACGCAGTATTTT
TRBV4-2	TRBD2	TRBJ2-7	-	CASSPLISAGTSGSLKYF	TGTGCCAGCAGCCCCCTTATAAGTGCCGGAACTAGCGGATCCTTAAAGTACTTC
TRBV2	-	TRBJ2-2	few	CASMRDTGELFF	TGTGCCAGCATGAGGGACACCGGGGAGCTGTTTTTT